A selection of T cell receptor beta chains follows, all from one sample in a study of T cell repertoires in cytomegalovirus infection. TCRdb recomputed calls from the reads with MiXCR, one row per CDR3 protein. The table records 84,000 or so distinct CDR3 sequences, 45% to 55% of them present only once. These receptors are not linked to any known antigen. The sample was CD8+ T cells from cultured PBMCs, taken from culture after CMV antigen stimulation. Receptor source: a human donor in good health (CMV status not recorded). Some clones in this sample may be carry-over from other donors' samples. The CDR3 runs from the conserved cysteine through the conserved F or W. The D gene is left open where the match is weak. The listing skips clone size in some rows; elsewhere it reads once, few, many or a size class.

clone_size	v_call	d_call	j_call	cdr3_nt	cdr3_aa
-	TRBV27	TRBD2	TRBJ2-1	TGTGCCAGCAGGACTAGCGGGAGCAACAATGAGCAGTTCTTC	CASRTSGSNNEQFF
-	TRBV6-6	-	TRBJ2-5	TGTGCCAGCCTTCCGGACCACTTGGGCCGGTGGCAAGAGACCCAGTACTTC	CASLPDHLGRWQETQYF
-	TRBV7-6	-	TRBJ2-7	TGTGCCAGCAGAATGACATTATCCGAGCAGTACTTC	CASRMTLSEQYF
-	TRBV7-2	-	TRBJ2-1	TGTGCCAGCAGCGGCGATAGTAGCGGATACAATGAGCAGTTCTTC	CASSGDSSGYNEQFF
few	TRBV6-1	-	TRBJ1-1	TGTGCCAGCAGTTCCCCAGAACCTAACACTGAACATTACTTT	CASSSPEPNTEHYF
few	TRBV7-8	TRBD2	TRBJ2-3	TGTGCCAGCAGCTCGGGACTAGCGGGAGGGCCGTTCACAGATACGCAGTATTTT	CASSSGLAGGPFTDTQYF
-	TRBV7-3	TRBD1	TRBJ2-7	TGTGCCAGCAGCTTAGCGTCAGGGGGTTCCTACGAGCAGTACTTC	CASSLASGGSYEQYF
-	TRBV7-2	-	TRBJ2-7	TGTGCCAGCAGCTTTATCCGGGAAAGCTCCTACGAGCAGTACTTC	CASSFIRESSYEQYF
-	TRBV28	-	TRBJ1-1	TGTGCCAGCAGTTTATCTGCAGGGTTGAACACTGAAGCTTTCTTT	CASSLSAGLNTEAFF
-	TRBV12-3/TRBV12-4	-	TRBJ1-5	TGTGCCAGCAACCGAGGCAATCAGCCCCAGCATTTT	CASNRGNQPQHF
-	TRBV5-6	-	TRBJ2-1	TGTGCCAGCAGCTCCGGGACTTTCTCCTACAATGAGCAGTTCTTC	CASSSGTFSYNEQFF
-	TRBV25-1	-	TRBJ2-5	TGTGCCAGCAGTGAACTACGGTTAAAAGAGACCCAGTACTTC	CASSELRLKETQYF
-	TRBV6-1	-	TRBJ1-4	TGTGCCAGCAGGACGGACAAGCTGTTCACTAATGAAAAACTGTTTTTT	CASRTDKLFTNEKLFF
-	TRBV28	-	TRBJ2-7	TGTGCCAGCAGTTTATCTACAGGACGATTCGAGCAGTACTTC	CASSLSTGRFEQYF
few	TRBV4-2	TRBD2	TRBJ2-7	TGTGCCAGCAGCCAGGATTTACTAGCGGGAGTCTACGAGCAGTACTTC	CASSQDLLAGVYEQYF
few	TRBV7-3	-	TRBJ2-3	TGTGCCAGCAGTCCCGACCAAACAGATACGCAGTATTTT	CASSPDQTDTQYF
once	TRBV7-6	-	TRBJ2-2	TGTGCCAGCAGCTCGTCGATGGCCAGGGCGGCCGGGGAGCTGTTTTTT	CASSSSMARAAGELFF
few	TRBV10-2	TRBD1	TRBJ1-6	TGCGCCAGCAGTTCTGACAGGGTTCGGTCACCCCTCCACTTT	CASSSDRVRSPLHF